What follows are 10 T cell receptor beta chains derived from one specimen sequenced in a study of blood T cell repertoires in COVID-19. Clones were sequenced by immunoSEQ multiplex PCR, and TCRdb holds only the in-frame ones, with some missing. The sample consists of about 31,000 clones, around nine tenths of them appearing once. Sample: peripheral blood. The receptors originated from a man aged 65-85 years with active or convalescent COVID-19.

CDR3 DNA: TGTGCCAGCAGGCGTAGCGGGGCCGGACCTTATGAGCAGTTCTTC. It yields the protein CASRRSGAGPYEQFF. The chain uses TRBV6-5 and TRBJ2-1; 8 bases are shared with TRBD2. This CDR3 comprises 15 residues. Unmatched junction bases numbered 12, after V lost 6 bases and J lost 8 bases. Per the germline V gene, CDR1 is MNHEY and CDR2 is SVGAGI.

CDR3 nucleotide sequence: TGTGCCAGCAGCGAAGGGACTGCCGGTGTTGAGCAGTTCTTC. Protein product: CASSEGTAGVEQFF. This chain uses TRBV7-9 with TRBJ2-1; D may be TRBD2 (6 bases). There are 14 residues in the CDR3. Trimming pared 5 bases from V and 9 bases from J, leaving 17 bases between. Germline CDR1 is SEHNR and CDR2 is FQNEAQ (reference sequence).

V and J are TRBV6-4 and TRBJ2-3; 10 bases fit TRBD2. In germline, CDR1 is MRHNA, CDR2 SNTAGT. V shed 4 bases and J 8 bases; nucleotides not matched to a gene: 6. The CDR3 is 14 residues long. In DNA, the CDR3 is TGTGCCAGCAGTGGGCTAGCGGGAGTAGGTACGCAGTATTTT. Its protein product is CASSGLAGVGTQYF.

This chain uses TRBV5-1 with TRBJ2-7; 7 bases map to TRBD2. CDR3 length: 13 amino acids. The V gene end was trimmed by 4 bases and the J gene end by 5 bases; junction bases not matched to a gene: 6. Germline assignment: CDR1 SGHRS and CDR2 YFSETQ. CDR3 sequence (DNA): TGCGCCAGCAGCCGGGGGGAGGGCCACGAGCAGTACGTC. Translation: CASSRGEGHEQYV.

This chain uses TRBV15 with TRBJ1-1, with TRBD1 matching over 8 bases. The CDR3 spans 12 residues. V was pared by 3 bases and J by 7 bases, with 1 base of the junction left unmatched. Germline V gene sequence: CDR1 LNHNV, CDR2 YYDKDF (reference sequence). For the CDR3, the DNA is TGTGCCACCAGCAGGACAGGGGATGAAGCTTTCTTT. Translation: CATSRTGDEAFF.

The chain uses TRBV14 and TRBJ1-2; no clear D. This CDR3 is built from 13 residues. Deletions cut 5 bases from V and 4 bases from J, with 11 bases between. The V gene's germline CDR1 is SGHDN and CDR2 FVKESK. The CDR3 DNA is TGTGCCAGCAGCGAACACGTTTCCTATGGCTACACCTTC. It codes for CASSEHVSYGYTF. Together with reference TRBV14 and TRBJ1-2, the CDR3 gives the full variable domain: EAGVTQFPSHSVIEKGQTVTLRCDPISGHDNLYWYRRVMGKEIKFLLHFVKESKQDESGMPNNRFLAERTGGTYSTLKVQPAELEDSGVYFCASSEHVSYGYTFGSGTRLTVV.

This chain links TRBV4-3 with TRBJ1-1; 9 bases line up with TRBD1. V shed 3 bases and J 0 bases; nucleotides not matched to a gene: 5. The germline V gene encodes CDR1 LGHNA and CDR2 YSLEER. The CDR3 is 16 amino acids. The CDR3 spells CASSQDRGGLNTEAFF. The CDR3 region has the DNA TGCGCCAGCAGCCAGGACAGGGGCGGATTGAACACTGAAGCTTTCTTT.

The chain recombines TRBV23-1 with TRBJ1-4, with D perhaps matching TRBD1 (5 bases). TRBV23-1 is assigned to the ORF class and has an uncertain function. Trimming pared 5 bases from V and 3 bases from J, leaving 13 bases between. The CDR3 length is 15 residues. The CDR3 loop is CASSGAGFSNEKLFF. CDR3 coding DNA: TGCGCCAGCAGTGGGGCAGGGTTTTCTAATGAAAAACTGTTTTTT.

This sequence joins TRBV19 and TRBJ2-2, with a tentative D call TRBD1 (6 bases). V was pared by 6 bases and J by 4 bases, with 15 bases between. From germline, CDR1 is LNHDA and CDR2 SQIVND (reference sequence). The CDR3 runs to 15 residues. CDR3 coding DNA: TGTGCCAGTAGGAACCGGGACACTCCCACCGGGGAGCTGTTTTTT. This gives the protein CASRNRDTPTGELFF.

The V call is TRBV11-3, the J call TRBJ2-7; 13 bases are shared with TRBD2. Germline V gives CDR1 SGHNT, CDR2 YENEEA. The V gene end was trimmed by 5 bases and the J gene end by 5 bases; junction bases not matched to a gene: 15. The CDR3 has 18 residues. The CDR3 is CASSRGLAGKGYTDEQYV. The CDR3 coding sequence is TGTGCCAGCAGCCGGGGACTAGCGGGAAAGGGGTATACCGACGAGCAGTACGTC.